This T cell receptor (beta chain) emerged from a study of blood T cell repertoires in COVID-19. Turning to the study itself: Samples of COVID-19 (acute and convalescent) were obtained from the United States, Italy and Spain.

Profiled with immunoSEQ multiplex PCR; TCRdb holds only in-frame clones, not every one. Of tens of thousands of clones in the sample, 89% were seen once. The CDR3 consists of 16 residues. The rearrangement links TRBV21-1 to TRBJ2-7; TRBD1, the table's D call, was not compared with the DNA. TRBV21-1 is a known pseudogene. This sequence was found in a man in his 70s with active or convalescent COVID-19. Source material: peripheral blood. The CDR3: CASSPYRAGTLYEQYF. CDR3 in DNA: TGTGCCAGCAGTCCGTACAGGGCAGGAACCCTCTACGAGCAGTACTTC.